This entry lists 5 T cell receptor beta chains sequenced from one sample in a study of T cell responses to AZD1222 COVID-19 vaccine. Profiled with immunoSEQ multiplex PCR; TCRdb holds only in-frame clones, not every one. The sample lists some 98,000 clones, roughly 90% occurring once. The source material was peripheral blood, sampled on day 0 of AZD1222 vaccination. Source of these receptors: an adult in good health.

The chain recombines TRBV9 with TRBJ2-3; 12 positions agree with TRBD2. V was clipped by 0 bases and J by 2 bases; unmatched bases: 10. Looked up from germline, CDR1 is SGDLS and CDR2 is YYNGEE. CDR3 length: 19 amino acids. CDR3: CASSVDPPSGGAVTDTQYF. As DNA, the CDR3 is TGTGCCAGCAGCGTAGATCCTCCTAGCGGGGGGGCCGTCACAGATACGCAGTATTTT.

The V call is TRBV5-1, the J call TRBJ2-7; D perhaps matches TRBD2 (6 bases). The germline CDR1 and CDR2 sequences are SGHRS and YFSETQ. The CDR3 is made up of 15 amino acids. The ends were cut back, 2 bases at V and 4 bases at J, with 16 bases in the middle. CDR3 loop: CASSFRGTEMYEQYF. CDR3 DNA sequence: TGCGCCAGCAGCTTCCGGGGGACGGAGATGTACGAGCAGTACTTC.

This chain connects TRBV7-8 to TRBJ1-3; 7 bases agree with TRBD1. The junction had 11 bases not matched to a gene; V was cut back by 5 bases and J by 4 bases. There are 16 residues in the CDR3. Germline V gene lookup returns CDR1 SGHVS and CDR2 FQNEAQ. The CDR3: CASSQTTGFSGNTIYF. The CDR3 DNA is TGTGCCAGCAGCCAAACGACAGGGTTTTCAGGAAACACCATATATTTT.

This chain connects TRBV3-1 (or the pseudogene TRBV3-2) to TRBJ1-1; D may be TRBD1 (5 bases). The germline V gene has CDR1 LGHDT and CDR2 YNNKEL (reference sequence). CDR3 length: 17 residues. Trimming took off 2 bases at V and 1 base at J, with 17 bases between the two ends. This chain's CDR3 is CASSQILGQGGNTEAFF. The DNA for the CDR3 is TGTGCCAGCAGCCAAATCCTCGGTCAGGGAGGGAACACTGAAGCTTTCTTT.

The genes are TRBV5-4 and TRBJ2-1; 14 bases match TRBD2. CDR1 is SGHNT, CDR2 YYREEE, per germline (reference sequence). There are 15 residues in the CDR3. V lost 4 bases to trimming and J lost 11 bases; unmatched junction nucleotides: 8. The CDR3 DNA reads TGTGCCAGCAGCGACGGACTAGCGGGGGGCCAGCAGCAGTTCTTC. Translating gives CASSDGLAGGQQQFF.